These 22 T cell receptor beta chains came from one sample sequenced in a study of T cells after yellow fever vaccination. TCRdb reprocessed the 5' RACE reads via MiXCR and lists one record per CDR3 protein. The table lists about 320,000 distinct CDR3 sequences, over 3.5% of them singletons. The sequences come from PBMCs, collected 15 days after the yellow fever booster vaccination. Receptors were obtained from a man aged 18 to 30 who received the YFV17D yellow fever vaccine.

This clonotype was detected many times. This chain uses TRBV7-9 with TRBJ1-2; 9 positions match TRBD1. Germline CDR1 and CDR2: SEHNR and FQNEAQ (reference sequence). The V gene end was trimmed by 2 bases and the J gene end by 0 bases; junction bases not matched to a gene: 4. The CDR3 is 16 residues long. Here the CDR3 DNA reads TGTGCCAGCAGCTTAAACAGGGGGCGAACTAACTATGGCTACACCTTC. Protein sequence: CASSLNRGRTNYGYTF.

This clonotype was recorded many times. The J gene is TRBJ2-7, the V gene TRBV27, with D perhaps given as TRBD1 or TRBD2 (5 bases each). CDR3 length equals 11 residues. The germline V gene has CDR1 MNHEY and CDR2 SMNVEV (reference sequence). V was shortened by 8 bases and J by 7 bases, with 12 bases between the two germline ends. The CDR3 nucleotides are TGTGCCAGCGGGCGCTGGGGGGAGCAGTACTTC. Translation: CASGRWGEQYF.

This clonotype was recorded many times. The rearrangement links TRBV6-6 to TRBJ2-2; 8 nucleotides match TRBD2. CDR1 MNHNY and CDR2 SVGAGI come from the germline V gene (reference sequence). The CDR3 spans 17 residues. The junction had 16 bases not matched to a gene; V was cut back by 6 bases and J by 7 bases. The CDR3 here is CASSKAGTSVSLGELFF. The CDR3 DNA sequence: TGTGCCAGCAGCAAAGCCGGGACTAGTGTATCGCTCGGGGAGCTGTTTTTT.

This clonotype turned up a few times. The CDR3: CSARPVSGHNEQFF. The CDR3 DNA reads as TGCAGTGCTCGTCCGGTGTCAGGGCACAATGAGCAGTTCTTC. V and J are TRBV20-1 and TRBJ2-1; D possibly corresponds to TRBD1 (5 bases). The ends were cut back, 5 bases at V and 5 bases at J, with 16 bases in the middle. Germline V gene data show CDR1 as DFQATT and CDR2 as SNEGSKA (reference sequence). The CDR3 has 14 residues.

This clonotype was seen at least ten times. V and J are TRBV11-2 and TRBJ1-4, with a tentative D call TRBD1 (5 bases). V was trimmed by 5 bases and J by 10 bases, leaving 17 bases between them. The CDR3 contains 14 residues. Germline lookup yields CDR1 SGHAT and CDR2 FQNNGV. The CDR3 nucleotides are TGTGCCAGCAGCCCAGGGTATGGAATGGGAAAACTGTTTTTT. Its protein is CASSPGYGMGKLFF. The whole variable domain, remainder taken from reference TRBV11-2 and TRBJ1-4, is EAGVAQSPRYKIIEKRQSVAFWCNPISGHATLYWYQQILGQGPKLLIQFQNNGVVDDSQLPKDRFSAERLKGVDSTLKIQPAKLEDSAVYLCASSPGYGMGKLFFGSGTQLSVL.

Many counts were recorded for this clonotype. The chain employs TRBV7-9 and TRBJ1-1; no reliable D call. V shed 4 bases and J shed 4 bases, with 10 bases lying between them. The CDR3 sequence is 13 residues long. Germline assignment: CDR1 SEHNR and CDR2 FQNEAQ (reference sequence). In nucleotides, the CDR3 is TGTGCCAGCAGCTCCCCTTCCATCACTGAAGCTTTCTTT. Translation gives CASSSPSITEAFF. The full variable domain, with the rest looked up from reference TRBV7-9 and TRBJ1-1, is DTGVSQNPRHKITKRGQNVTFRCDPISEHNRLYWYRQTLGQGPEFLTYFQNEAQLEKSRLLSDRFSAERPKGSFSTLEIQRTEQGDSAMYLCASSSPSITEAFFGQGTRLTVV.

This clonotype was seen repeatedly, ten times or more. The J gene is TRBJ2-1, the V gene TRBV7-9; 7 bases are shared with TRBD2. V lost 5 bases and J lost 6; bases outside the gene matches: 7. The CDR3 has 14 residues. Germline values: CDR1 SEHNR, CDR2 FQNEAQ (reference sequence). The CDR3 loop reads CASSRLADSNEQFF. The CDR3 nucleotides are TGTGCCAGCAGCCGACTAGCCGACAGCAATGAGCAGTTCTTC.

This clonotype was counted between two and nine times. This chain links TRBV5-5 with TRBJ2-7; a weak D match, TRBD1 (6 bases). V was pared by 3 bases and J by 2 bases, with 12 bases between. The CDR3 extends over 14 amino acids. Germline CDR1 SGHKS, CDR2 YYEKEE (reference sequence). CDR3 bases: TGTGCCAGCAGCTCCTGGACAGCCCCCTACGAGCAGTACTTC. Its protein is CASSSWTAPYEQYF.

This clonotype was recorded many times. The chain links TRBV12-3 or TRBV12-4 to TRBJ2-1; the match to TRBD2 covers 9 bases. V lost 5 bases and J lost 10; bases outside the gene matches: 15. The CDR3 contains 16 residues. The CDR3, as DNA: TGTGCCAGCAGTAAGCGGGGGGCGGTTTATCCTTTCGAGCAGTTCTTC. This translates into CASSKRGAVYPFEQFF.

Ten or more counts support this clonotype. The V and J genes are TRBV5-5 and TRBJ2-1; 10 nucleotides line up with TRBD2. The germline V gene has CDR1 SGHKS and CDR2 YYEKEE (reference sequence). V shed 0 bases, J shed 6 bases, and the junction held 3 bases outside the gene matches. This CDR3 has 15 residues. This CDR3 reads CASSLASGGSNEQFF. The CDR3, as DNA: TGTGCCAGCAGCTTGGCTAGCGGGGGATCCAATGAGCAGTTCTTC.

This clonotype has just a few counts. The J gene is TRBJ1-2, the V gene TRBV30; D is possibly TRBD1 (6 bases). Trimming pared 0 bases from V and 2 bases from J, leaving 13 bases between. The germline gives CDR1 GTSNPN, CDR2 SVGIG (reference sequence). The CDR3 has 15 amino acids. The CDR3 DNA sequence: TGTGCCTGGAGTGTACCCACAGGGAAAAACTATGGCTACACCTTC. This translates into CAWSVPTGKNYGYTF.

This clonotype appeared many times. V usage is TRBV4-3 and J usage is TRBJ2-1, with D perhaps matching TRBD1 or TRBD2 (5 bases each). The germline V and J ends were trimmed by 4 bases and 3 bases, with 13 bases remaining between them. Germline V gene data show CDR1 as LGHNA and CDR2 as YSLEER. This CDR3 is built from 15 residues. CDR3: CASSRGWDHYNEQFF. The CDR3 DNA follows: TGCGCCAGCAGCCGGGGATGGGACCACTACAATGAGCAGTTCTTC.

This clonotype appeared many times. The CDR3 loop is CASSVWGRNVGELFF. In DNA form, the CDR3 reads TGTGCCAGCAGCGTATGGGGGCGGAATGTCGGGGAGCTGTTTTTT. The V call is TRBV9, the J call TRBJ2-2; TRBD1 is a possible D gene (6 bases). Trimming took off 1 base at V and 7 bases at J, with 14 bases between the two ends. CDR3 length: 15 amino acids. The germline CDR1 and CDR2 sequences are SGDLS and YYNGEE.

In its sample, this clonotype was seen many times. The CDR3 sequence: CASSQDYGQRHQPQHF. DNA of the CDR3: TGTGCCAGCAGCCAAGATTATGGACAGCGGCATCAGCCCCAGCATTTT. J is TRBJ1-5 and V is TRBV4-2, with D perhaps matching TRBD1 (6 bases). Germline V gives CDR1 LGHNA, CDR2 YNFKEQ. This CDR3 has 16 residues. Trimming took 0 bases from V and 5 from J, leaving 14 bases between them.

Many counts were recorded for this clonotype. V and J are TRBV12-3 or TRBV12-4 and TRBJ2-7; possibly TRBD1 for D (6 bases). The CDR3 totals 12 residues. The V gene lost 5 bases and the J gene lost 6 bases, with 11 bases spanning the gap. The DNA for the CDR3 is TGTGCCAGCAGTCGGGTAGGGGGCGAGCAGTACGTC. It encodes CASSRVGGEQYV.

The rearrangement links TRBV18 to TRBJ2-2; D tentatively reads TRBD1 or TRBD2 (5 bases each). The germline CDR1 and CDR2 sequences are KGHSH and LQKENI. The CDR3 extends over 15 amino acids. V was trimmed by 4 bases and J by 0 bases, leaving 9 bases between them. The CDR3 bases are TGTGCCAGCTCACGGGACGGGGCGAACACCGGGGAGCTGTTTTTT. Translation: CASSRDGANTGELFF.

This clonotype was seen only a few times. The J gene is TRBJ1-2, the V gene TRBV20-1; D is uncertain. The CDR3 has 12 residues. The germline V gene encodes CDR1 DFQATT and CDR2 SNEGSKA (reference sequence). V was cut by 1 base and J by 4 bases, with 7 bases left in between. The CDR3 DNA follows: TGCAGTGCTAGAGGAGTTGGCTATGGCTACACCTTC. This gives the protein CSARGVGYGYTF.

This clonotype was detected only a few times. V usage is TRBV4-2 and J usage is TRBJ1-5; 7 bases align to TRBD1. From germline, CDR1 is LGHNA and CDR2 YNFKEQ. V dropped 4 bases and J dropped 3; count of bases not matched to a gene: 12. This CDR3 is built from 17 residues. CDR3 nucleotides: TGTGCCAGCAGCCCTTACCCCAAGGGGGCCATCAATCAGCCCCAGCATTTT. It specifies CASSPYPKGAINQPQHF.

This clonotype was observed many times. The rearrangement joins TRBV20-1 to TRBJ2-1; D gene uncertain. Trimming pared 3 bases from V and 0 bases from J, leaving 6 bases between. CDR1 DFQATT and CDR2 SNEGSKA come from the germline V gene (reference sequence). The CDR3 is 13 residues long. The CDR3 DNA is TGCAGTGCTAGGGGTCTCTCCTACAATGAGCAGTTCTTC. It specifies CSARGLSYNEQFF.

The V and J genes are TRBV12-3 or TRBV12-4 and TRBJ2-3, with D maybe TRBD2 (6 bases). V was pared by 8 bases and J by 6 bases, with 15 bases between. CDR3 length: 13 amino acids. This CDR3 reads CASRERQRDTQYF. Written as DNA, the CDR3 is TGTGCCAGCCGGGAGCGGCAGCGGGATACGCAGTATTTT.

This clonotype has ten or more counts. The chain couples TRBV5-1 to TRBJ2-7, with D hard to call. The germline V gene has CDR1 SGHRS and CDR2 YFSETQ. CDR3 length: 13 amino acids. V shed 4 bases and J shed 5 bases, with 13 bases lying between them. CDR3 loop: CASSPRAGNEQYF. The DNA for the CDR3 is TGCGCCAGCAGCCCTCGGGCAGGCAACGAGCAGTACTTC.

This clonotype has a count of ten or more. The V gene is TRBV7-6, the J gene TRBJ2-1; 11 bases line up with TRBD2. CDR1 SGHVS and CDR2 FNYEAQ come from the germline V gene. CDR3 length equals 16 residues. V shed 5 bases and J 7 bases; nucleotides not matched to a gene: 10. Here the CDR3 reads CASSPASGGTHNEQFF. CDR3 nucleotide sequence: TGTGCCAGCAGCCCGGCTAGCGGGGGGACGCATAATGAGCAGTTCTTC.